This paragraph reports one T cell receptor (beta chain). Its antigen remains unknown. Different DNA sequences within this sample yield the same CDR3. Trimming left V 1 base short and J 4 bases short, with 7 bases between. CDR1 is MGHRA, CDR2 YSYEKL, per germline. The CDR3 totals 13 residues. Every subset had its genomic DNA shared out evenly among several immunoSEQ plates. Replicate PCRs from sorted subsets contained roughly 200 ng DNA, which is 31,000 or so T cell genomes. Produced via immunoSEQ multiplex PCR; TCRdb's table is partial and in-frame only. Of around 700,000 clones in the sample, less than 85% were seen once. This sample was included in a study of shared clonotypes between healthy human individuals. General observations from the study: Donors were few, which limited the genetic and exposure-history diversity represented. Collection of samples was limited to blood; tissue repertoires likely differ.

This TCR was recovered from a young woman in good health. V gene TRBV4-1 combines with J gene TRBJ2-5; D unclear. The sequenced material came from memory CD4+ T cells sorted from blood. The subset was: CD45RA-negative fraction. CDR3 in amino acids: CASSQGVRETQYF. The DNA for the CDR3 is TGCGCCAGCAGCCAAGGAGTAAGAGAGACCCAGTACTTC.